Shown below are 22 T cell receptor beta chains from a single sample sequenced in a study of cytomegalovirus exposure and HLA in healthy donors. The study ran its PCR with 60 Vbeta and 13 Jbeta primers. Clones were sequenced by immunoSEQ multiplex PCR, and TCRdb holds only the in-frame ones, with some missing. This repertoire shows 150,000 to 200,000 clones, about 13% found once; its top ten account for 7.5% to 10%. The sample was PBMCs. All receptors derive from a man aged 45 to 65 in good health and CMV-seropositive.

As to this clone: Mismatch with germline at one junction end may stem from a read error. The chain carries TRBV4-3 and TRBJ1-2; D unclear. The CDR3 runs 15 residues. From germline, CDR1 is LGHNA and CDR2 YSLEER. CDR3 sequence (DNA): TGCGCCAGCAGCCAAGATCGGATGGCACCAAGCGGTTTCTCCTTC. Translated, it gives CASSQDRMAPSGFSF.

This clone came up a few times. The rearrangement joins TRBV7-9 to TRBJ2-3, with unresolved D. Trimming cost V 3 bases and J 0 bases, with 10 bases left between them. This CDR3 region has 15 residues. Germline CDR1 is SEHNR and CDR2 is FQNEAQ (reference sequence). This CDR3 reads CASSLSGRSTDTQYF. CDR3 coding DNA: TGTGCCAGCAGCTTGTCTGGCAGAAGCACAGATACGCAGTATTTT.

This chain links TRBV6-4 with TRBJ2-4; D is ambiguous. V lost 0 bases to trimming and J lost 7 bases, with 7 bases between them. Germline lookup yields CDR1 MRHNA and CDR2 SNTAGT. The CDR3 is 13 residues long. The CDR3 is CASSDSFENIQYF. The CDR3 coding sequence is TGTGCCAGCAGTGACTCGTTCGAGAACATTCAGTACTTC.

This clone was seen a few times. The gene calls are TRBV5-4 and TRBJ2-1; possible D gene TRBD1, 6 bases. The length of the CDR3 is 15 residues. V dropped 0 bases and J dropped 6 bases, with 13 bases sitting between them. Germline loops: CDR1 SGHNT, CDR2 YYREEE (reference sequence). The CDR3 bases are TGTGCCAGCAGCTTGGGACTTGGGGGCTCCAATGAGCAGTTCTTC. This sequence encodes CASSLGLGGSNEQFF.

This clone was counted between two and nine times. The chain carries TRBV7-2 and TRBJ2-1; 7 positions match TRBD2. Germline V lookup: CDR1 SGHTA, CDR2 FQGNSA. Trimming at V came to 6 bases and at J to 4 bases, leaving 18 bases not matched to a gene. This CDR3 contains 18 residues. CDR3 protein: CASRDLPAPAGIYNEQFF. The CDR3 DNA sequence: TGTGCCAGCAGGGATCTCCCGGCTCCAGCGGGGATTTACAATGAGCAGTTCTTC.

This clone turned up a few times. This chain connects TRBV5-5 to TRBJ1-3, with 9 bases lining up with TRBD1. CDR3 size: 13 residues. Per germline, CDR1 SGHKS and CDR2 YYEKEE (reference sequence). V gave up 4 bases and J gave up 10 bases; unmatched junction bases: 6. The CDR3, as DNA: TGTGCCAGCAGCCCGGGACAGGGAAGTACCATATATTTT. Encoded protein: CASSPGQGSTIYF.

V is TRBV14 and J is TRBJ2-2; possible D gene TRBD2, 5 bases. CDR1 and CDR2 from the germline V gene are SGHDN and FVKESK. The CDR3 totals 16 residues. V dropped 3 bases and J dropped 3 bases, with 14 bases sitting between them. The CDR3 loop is CASSHFREGHTGELFF. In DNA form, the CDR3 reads TGTGCCAGCAGCCATTTCAGAGAGGGTCACACCGGGGAGCTGTTTTTT.

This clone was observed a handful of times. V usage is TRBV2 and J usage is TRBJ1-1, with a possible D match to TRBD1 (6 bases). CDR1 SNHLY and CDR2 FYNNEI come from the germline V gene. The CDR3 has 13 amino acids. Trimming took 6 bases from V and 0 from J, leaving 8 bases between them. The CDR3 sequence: CASRGQMNTEAFF. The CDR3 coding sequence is TGTGCCAGCAGGGGACAAATGAACACTGAAGCTTTCTTT.

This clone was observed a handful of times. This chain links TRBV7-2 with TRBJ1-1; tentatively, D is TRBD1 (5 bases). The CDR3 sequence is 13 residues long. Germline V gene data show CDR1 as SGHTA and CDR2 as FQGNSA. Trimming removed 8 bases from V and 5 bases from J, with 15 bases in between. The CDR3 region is CASVAGGGTEAFF. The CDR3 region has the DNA TGTGCCAGCGTGGCGGGGGGGGGAACTGAAGCTTTCTTT.

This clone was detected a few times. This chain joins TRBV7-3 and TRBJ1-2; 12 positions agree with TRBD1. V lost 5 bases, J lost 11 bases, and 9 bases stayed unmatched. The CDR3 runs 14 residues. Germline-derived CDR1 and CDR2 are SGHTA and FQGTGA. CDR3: CASSLGQGAPVYTF. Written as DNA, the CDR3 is TGTGCCAGCAGCCTGGGACAGGGGGCTCCGGTTTACACCTTC.

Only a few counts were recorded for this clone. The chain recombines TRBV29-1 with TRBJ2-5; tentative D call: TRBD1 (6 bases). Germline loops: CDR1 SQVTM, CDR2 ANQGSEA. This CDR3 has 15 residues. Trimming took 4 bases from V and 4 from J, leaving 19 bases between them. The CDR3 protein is CSVGGEGGTGETQYF. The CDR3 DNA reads TGCAGCGTTGGAGGAGAAGGGGGAACCGGAGAGACCCAGTACTTC.

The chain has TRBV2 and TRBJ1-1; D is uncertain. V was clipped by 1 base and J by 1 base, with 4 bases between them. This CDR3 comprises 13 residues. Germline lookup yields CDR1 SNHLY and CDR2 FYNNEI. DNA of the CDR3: TGTGCCAGCAGTGAAGACAAGAACACTGAAGCTTTCTTT. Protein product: CASSEDKNTEAFF. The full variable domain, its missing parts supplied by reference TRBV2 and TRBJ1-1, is EPEVTQTPSHQVTQMGQEVILRCVPISNHLYFYWYRQILGQKVEFLVSFYNNEISEKSEIFDDQFSVERPDGSNFTLKIRSTKLEDSAMYFCASSEDKNTEAFFGQGTRLTVV.

The CDR3 DNA reads as TGTGCCAGCAGCGTAGCGGGACAGAAGTATGGCTACACCTTC. Residues: CASSVAGQKYGYTF. The chain couples TRBV9 to TRBJ1-2, with TRBD1 identical over 7 bases. The germline gives CDR1 SGDLS, CDR2 YYNGEE. The ends lost 0 bases at V and 5 bases at J; junction bases unmatched: 4. CDR3 length: 14 amino acids.

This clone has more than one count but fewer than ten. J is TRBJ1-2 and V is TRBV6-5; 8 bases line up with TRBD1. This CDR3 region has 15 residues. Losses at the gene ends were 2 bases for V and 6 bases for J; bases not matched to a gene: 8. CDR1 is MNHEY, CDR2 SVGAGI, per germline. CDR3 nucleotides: TGTGCCAGCAGTTACGGCGGACAGGGAAGGAATGGCTACACCTTC. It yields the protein CASSYGGQGRNGYTF.

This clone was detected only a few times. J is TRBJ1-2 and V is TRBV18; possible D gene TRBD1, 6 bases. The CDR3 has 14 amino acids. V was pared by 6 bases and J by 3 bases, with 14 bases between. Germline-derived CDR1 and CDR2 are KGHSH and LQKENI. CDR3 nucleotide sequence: TGTGCCAGCTCGGCACAGGGTTACGACTATGGCTACACCTTC. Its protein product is CASSAQGYDYGYTF.

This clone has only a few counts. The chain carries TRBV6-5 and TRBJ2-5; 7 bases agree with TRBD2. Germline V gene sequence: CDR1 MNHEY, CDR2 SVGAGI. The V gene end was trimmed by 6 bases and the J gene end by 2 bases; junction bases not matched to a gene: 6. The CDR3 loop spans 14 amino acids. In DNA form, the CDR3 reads TGTGCCAGCAGCCACCAGGGAGGGCAAGAGACCCAGTACTTC. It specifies CASSHQGGQETQYF.

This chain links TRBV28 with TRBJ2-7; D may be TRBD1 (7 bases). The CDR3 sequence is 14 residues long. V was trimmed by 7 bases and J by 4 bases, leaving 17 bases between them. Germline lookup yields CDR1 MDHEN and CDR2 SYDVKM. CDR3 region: CASTPAGQTYEQYV. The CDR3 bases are TGTGCCAGCACCCCTGCGGGACAGACTTACGAGCAGTACGTC.

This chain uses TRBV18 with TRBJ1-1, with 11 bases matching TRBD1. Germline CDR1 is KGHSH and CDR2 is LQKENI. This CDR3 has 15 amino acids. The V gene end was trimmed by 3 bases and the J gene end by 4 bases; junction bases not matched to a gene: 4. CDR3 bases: TGTGCCAGCTCACCCACAGGACAGGGGGCCACTGAAGCTTTCTTT. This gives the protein CASSPTGQGATEAFF.

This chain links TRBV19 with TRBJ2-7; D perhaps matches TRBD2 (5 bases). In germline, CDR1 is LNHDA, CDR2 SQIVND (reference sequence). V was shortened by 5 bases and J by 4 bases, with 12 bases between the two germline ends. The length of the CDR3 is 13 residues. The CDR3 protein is CASSSGLNYEQYF. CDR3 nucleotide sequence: TGTGCCAGTAGTTCCGGACTCAATTACGAGCAGTACTTC.

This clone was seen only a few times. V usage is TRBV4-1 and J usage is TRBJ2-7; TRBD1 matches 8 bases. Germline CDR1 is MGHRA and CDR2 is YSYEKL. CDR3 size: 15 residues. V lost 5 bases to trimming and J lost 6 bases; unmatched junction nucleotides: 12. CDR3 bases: TGCGCCAGCAGCATACATGCTGGACAGGGCAGCGAGCAGTACGTC. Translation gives CASSIHAGQGSEQYV.

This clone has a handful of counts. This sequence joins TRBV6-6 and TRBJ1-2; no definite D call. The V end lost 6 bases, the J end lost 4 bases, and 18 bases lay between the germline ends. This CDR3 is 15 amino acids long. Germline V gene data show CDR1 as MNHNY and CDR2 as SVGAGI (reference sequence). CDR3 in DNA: TGTGCCAGCAGCCGCCAGCGGGATCCGAGCTATGGCTACACCTTC. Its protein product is CASSRQRDPSYGYTF.

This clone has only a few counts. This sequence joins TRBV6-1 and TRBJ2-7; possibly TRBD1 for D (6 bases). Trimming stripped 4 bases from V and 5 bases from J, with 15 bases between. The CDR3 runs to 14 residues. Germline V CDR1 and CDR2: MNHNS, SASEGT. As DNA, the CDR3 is TGTGCCAGCAGTGTATGGACAGCCAGGGACGAGCAGTACGTC. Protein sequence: CASSVWTARDEQYV.